Below, 15 T cell receptor beta chains from the same sample are listed, as sequenced in a study of spatial heterogeneity in lung cancer. Stated time point: blood at routine non-recurrence follow-up after resection. Whole RNA was taken from tumor, nontumor lung or frozen PBMC; it was then sequenced unsorted. TCRdb re-called the 5' RACE reads through MiXCR, storing one row per CDR3 protein. The sample includes 95,000 to 130,000 distinct CDR3 sequences, about 12% of them seen just once. The specimen was PBMCs, collected at follow-up. The receptors here all came from a male donor with early-stage non-small cell lung cancer.

J is TRBJ1-1 and V is TRBV7-2, with 7 bases that match TRBD1. In germline, CDR1 is SGHTA, CDR2 FQGNSA. The CDR3 contains 13 residues. The trim removed 5 bases at V and 5 bases at J, leaving 5 bases unmatched. The CDR3 sequence is CASSLRQGTEAFF. DNA for the CDR3: TGTGCCAGCAGCCTACGACAGGGAACTGAAGCTTTCTTT. The full variable domain, its missing parts supplied by reference TRBV7-2 and TRBJ1-1, is GAGVSQSPSNKVTEKGKDVELRCDPISGHTALYWYRQSLGQGLEFLIYFQGNSAPDKSGLPSDRFSAERTGGSVSTLTIQRTQQEDSAVYLCASSLRQGTEAFFGQGTRLTVV.

The V call is TRBV29-1, the J call TRBJ1-2, with 9 bases that match TRBD1. The CDR3 covers 17 residues. J was trimmed by 8 bases and V by 4 bases; bases with no gene match: 20. Germline V gene sequence: CDR1 SQVTM, CDR2 ANQGSEA. The CDR3 region has the DNA TGCAGCGTTGGGGCCCAGATCGATACAGGGGGCGCGAAGGGCTACACCTTC. Translating gives CSVGAQIDTGGAKGYTF.

V and J are TRBV9 and TRBJ1-6, with TRBD1 matching over 7 bases. J was trimmed by 10 bases and V by 3 bases; bases with no gene match: 7. This CDR3 region has 14 residues. Germline values: CDR1 SGDLS, CDR2 YYNGEE. CDR3 coding DNA: TGTGCCAGCAGCGAGTTGACAGGGCGGTCACCCCTCCACTTT. Translated: CASSELTGRSPLHF.

In this sample, this clonotype turned up many times. The rearrangement uses TRBV6-2 or TRBV6-3 and TRBJ2-7, with 10 bases that match TRBD2. In germline, CDR1 is MNHEY, CDR2 SVGEGT. The CDR3 loop spans 15 amino acids. The ends lost 5 bases at V and 6 bases at J; junction bases unmatched: 10. CDR3 amino acids: CASSRFTSGEGEQYF. The CDR3 region has the DNA TGTGCCAGCAGTCGCTTCACTAGCGGGGAGGGCGAGCAGTACTTC.

This clonotype was counted a few times. CDR3 nucleotides: TGTGCCAGCAGTGAACGGTCGGTCTATGGCTACACCTTC. Translation gives CASSERSVYGYTF. This rearrangement joins TRBV2 to TRBJ1-2, with no clear D. This CDR3 spans 13 amino acids. Germline CDR1 SNHLY, CDR2 FYNNEI. Trimming left V 2 bases short and J 4 bases short, with 8 bases between.

In this sample, this clonotype turned up many times. This chain connects TRBV4-1 to TRBJ1-2; weak D call: TRBD1 (6 bases). CDR3 length: 16 residues. Looked up from germline, CDR1 is MGHRA and CDR2 is YSYEKL. With 0 bases removed from V and 4 bases from J, the gap between germline ends came to 15 bases. Here the CDR3 DNA reads TGCGCCAGCAGCCAAGAATGGGGGGGCCGCGGCTATGGCTACACCTTC. Amino acid sequence: CASSQEWGGRGYGYTF.

CDR3 residues: CASRRGPNTGELFF. CDR3 DNA sequence: TGTGCCAGCAGGCGGGGACCCAACACCGGGGAGCTGTTTTTT. This rearrangement joins TRBV2 to TRBJ2-2; TRBD2 might be the D (6 bases). The CDR3 is 14 residues long. Trimming removed 6 bases from V and 2 bases from J, with 10 bases in between. Germline lookup yields CDR1 SNHLY and CDR2 FYNNEI.

The chain employs TRBV7-3 and TRBJ2-2, with TRBD2 matching over 9 bases. The germline gives CDR1 SGHTA, CDR2 FQGTGA. The CDR3 is 17 amino acids. Trimming took 5 bases from V and 7 from J; bases not matched to a gene: 14. The CDR3 nucleotides read TGTGCCAGCAGCCTGCCCTACCCGGGACTAGCCGGCGGGGAGCTGTTTTTT. It encodes CASSLPYPGLAGGELFF.

This clonotype was seen at least ten times. This rearrangement joins TRBV11-2 to TRBJ2-2, with D hard to call. The CDR3 sequence is 14 residues long. The germline V gene encodes CDR1 SGHAT and CDR2 FQNNGV. The V end was cut by 2 bases, the J end by 6 bases, with 10 bases between. This CDR3 is CASSLTTPPGELFF. In DNA, the CDR3 is TGTGCCAGCAGCTTAACCACTCCGCCCGGGGAGCTGTTTTTT.

This clonotype was detected ten times or more. This chain joins TRBV28 and TRBJ2-7; D is ambiguous. CDR1 and CDR2 (germline): MDHEN, SYDVKM. Trimming pared 8 bases from V and 3 bases from J, leaving 8 bases between. This CDR3 is built from 11 residues. The CDR3 nucleotides are TGTGCCAGCTTCTCTCGCTACGAGCAGTACTTC. This translates into CASFSRYEQYF.

This clonotype was seen at least ten times. The chain couples TRBV9 to TRBJ1-1; D is ambiguous. The CDR3 sequence is 13 residues long. Germline V gives CDR1 SGDLS, CDR2 YYNGEE. V lost 0 bases to trimming and J lost 3 bases, with 6 bases between them. CDR3 DNA sequence: TGTGCCAGCAGCGTAGTACTGGACACTGAAGCTTTCTTT. It yields the protein CASSVVLDTEAFF.

The chain joins TRBV2 to TRBJ2-5; a weak D match, TRBD1 (6 bases). Germline V CDR1 and CDR2: SNHLY, FYNNEI. The CDR3 is made up of 14 amino acids. V lost 11 bases and J lost 4, with 20 bases in between. In DNA form, the CDR3 reads TGTGCCTCTAGAATGGGGGCTGTAGGAGAGACCCAGTACTTC. It encodes CASRMGAVGETQYF.

This clonotype has a count of ten or more. The V call is TRBV29-1, the J call TRBJ2-1; D might be TRBD2 (7 bases). V shed 4 bases and J shed 6 bases, with 19 bases lying between them. The germline V gene encodes CDR1 SQVTM and CDR2 ANQGSEA. CDR3 length: 15 residues. Here the CDR3 reads CSVGGKGGAPNEQFF. CDR3 sequence (DNA): TGCAGCGTTGGAGGCAAGGGGGGGGCCCCCAATGAGCAGTTCTTC.

The gene calls are TRBV10-3 and TRBJ1-6; tentative D call: TRBD1 (6 bases). The CDR3 sequence is 13 residues long. The V and J ends lost 9 bases and 7 bases respectively, with 13 bases between them. CDR1 is ENHRY and CDR2 is SYGVKD in the germline V gene. This chain's CDR3 is CAIRGGGNSPLHF. In nucleotides, the CDR3 is TGTGCCATACGCGGGGGCGGGAATTCACCCCTCCACTTT.

V usage is TRBV28 and J usage is TRBJ2-4; D not certain. The germline V and J ends were trimmed by 1 base and 6 bases, with 1 base remaining between them. This CDR3 spans 11 amino acids. The germline V gene encodes CDR1 MDHEN and CDR2 SYDVKM. For the CDR3, the DNA is TGTGCCAGCAGTTTATCAAACATTCAGTACTTC. Its protein product is CASSLSNIQYF.